This T cell receptor (beta chain) was sequenced in a study of blood T cell repertoires in COVID-19. Libraries were prepared by immunoSEQ multiplex PCR; TCRdb keeps only in-frame clonotypes and omits some of them. The table shows 160,000 or so clones, with roughly 82% occurring only once. This TCR was sampled from a woman aged 65 to 85 with acute or convalescent COVID-19. Sequencing was performed on peripheral blood.

Written as DNA, the CDR3 is TGTGCCAGCAGACACGGACAGGCGCAGGTTTCCTACGAGCAGTACTTC. Translated, it gives CASRHGQAQVSYEQYF. The rearrangement joins TRBV2 to TRBJ2-7; TRBD1 agrees at 7 bases. The CDR3 is 16 amino acids. The V and J ends lost 6 bases and 1 base, in that order; junction bases with no gene match: 12. Germline lookup yields CDR1 SNHLY and CDR2 FYNNEI.